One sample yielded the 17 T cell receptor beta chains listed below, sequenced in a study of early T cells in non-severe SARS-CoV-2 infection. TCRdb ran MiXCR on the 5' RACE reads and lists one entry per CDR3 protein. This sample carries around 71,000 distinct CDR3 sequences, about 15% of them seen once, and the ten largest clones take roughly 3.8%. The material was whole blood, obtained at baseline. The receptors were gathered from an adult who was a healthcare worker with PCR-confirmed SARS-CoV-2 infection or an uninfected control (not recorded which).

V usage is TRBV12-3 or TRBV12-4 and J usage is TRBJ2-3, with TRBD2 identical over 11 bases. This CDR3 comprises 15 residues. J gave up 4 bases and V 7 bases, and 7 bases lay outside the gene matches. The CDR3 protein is CASTLRSGRADTQYF. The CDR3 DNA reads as TGTGCCAGCACTCTCCGTAGCGGGAGGGCAGATACGCAGTATTTT.

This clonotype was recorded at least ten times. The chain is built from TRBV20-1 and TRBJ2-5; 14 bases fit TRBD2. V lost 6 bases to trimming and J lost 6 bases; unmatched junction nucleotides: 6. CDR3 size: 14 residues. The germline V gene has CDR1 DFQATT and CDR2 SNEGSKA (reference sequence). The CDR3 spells CSATTSGRGKTQYF. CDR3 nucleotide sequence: TGCAGTGCAACGACTAGCGGGAGGGGAAAGACCCAGTACTTC.

CDR3 sequence reads: CASTLPAPYNSPLHF. In nucleotides, the CDR3 is TGTGCCAGCACCCTACCGGCACCGTATAATTCACCCCTCCACTTT. This sequence joins TRBV28 and TRBJ1-6; D gene ambiguous. V shed 7 bases and J shed 4 bases, with 14 bases lying between them. This CDR3 spans 15 amino acids. Germline CDR1 MDHEN, CDR2 SYDVKM.

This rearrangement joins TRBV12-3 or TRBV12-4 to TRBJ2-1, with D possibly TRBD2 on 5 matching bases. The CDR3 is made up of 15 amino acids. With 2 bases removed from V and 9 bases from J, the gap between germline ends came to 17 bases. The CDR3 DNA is TGTGCCAGCAGTTTACCTCTAGCCGGGTGGAGTGAGCAGTTCTTC. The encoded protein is CASSLPLAGWSEQFF.

The CDR3 sequence: CASSYPPGRGDQPQHF. The CDR3 DNA sequence: TGTGCCAGCAGTTACCCCCCGGGGAGGGGGGATCAGCCCCAGCATTTT. The J gene is TRBJ1-5, the V gene TRBV6-6; D possibly corresponds to TRBD1 (6 bases). V lost 2 bases, J lost 5 bases, and 16 bases lay in between. Germline CDR1 reads MNHNY; CDR2 reads SVGAGI (reference sequence). The CDR3 has 16 residues.

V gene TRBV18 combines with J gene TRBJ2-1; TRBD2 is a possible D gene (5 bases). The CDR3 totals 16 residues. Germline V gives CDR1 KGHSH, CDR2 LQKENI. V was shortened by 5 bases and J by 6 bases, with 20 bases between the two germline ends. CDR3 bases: TGTGCCAGCTCAGCGCGCGGGCTAGATCCTTCCAATGAGCAGTTCTTC. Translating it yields CASSARGLDPSNEQFF.

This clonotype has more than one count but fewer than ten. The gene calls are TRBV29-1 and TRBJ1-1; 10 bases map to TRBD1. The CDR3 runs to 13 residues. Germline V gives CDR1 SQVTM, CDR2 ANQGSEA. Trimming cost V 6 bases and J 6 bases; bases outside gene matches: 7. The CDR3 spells CSVDRGGFAEAFF. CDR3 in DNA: TGCAGCGTGGACAGGGGGGGCTTTGCTGAAGCTTTCTTT.

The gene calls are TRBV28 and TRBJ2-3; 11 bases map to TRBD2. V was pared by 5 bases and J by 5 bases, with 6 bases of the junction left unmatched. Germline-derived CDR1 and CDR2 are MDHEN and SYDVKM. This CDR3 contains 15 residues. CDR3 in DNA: TGTGCCAGCAGTCCCACTAGCGGGAGTTTAGATACGCAGTATTTT. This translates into CASSPTSGSLDTQYF.

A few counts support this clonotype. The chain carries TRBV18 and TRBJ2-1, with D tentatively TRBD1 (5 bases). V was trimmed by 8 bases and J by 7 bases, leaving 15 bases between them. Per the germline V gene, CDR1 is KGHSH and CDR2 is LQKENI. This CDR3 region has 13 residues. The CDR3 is CASRSLRANEQFF. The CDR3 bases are TGTGCCAGCCGTTCTCTCAGGGCGAATGAGCAGTTCTTC.

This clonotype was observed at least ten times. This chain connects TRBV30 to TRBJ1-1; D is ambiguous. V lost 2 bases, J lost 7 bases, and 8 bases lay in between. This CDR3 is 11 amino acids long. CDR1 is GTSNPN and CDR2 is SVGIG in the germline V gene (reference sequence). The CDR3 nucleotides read TGTGCCTGGAGTCAGAGCGGTGAAGCTTTCTTT. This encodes CAWSQSGEAFF.

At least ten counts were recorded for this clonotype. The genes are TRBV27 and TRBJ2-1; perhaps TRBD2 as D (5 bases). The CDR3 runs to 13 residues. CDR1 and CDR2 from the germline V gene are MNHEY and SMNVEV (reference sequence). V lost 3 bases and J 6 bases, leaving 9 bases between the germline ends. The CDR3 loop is CASSLGVGNEQFF. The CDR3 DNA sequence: TGTGCCAGCAGTTTGGGAGTGGGCAATGAGCAGTTCTTC.

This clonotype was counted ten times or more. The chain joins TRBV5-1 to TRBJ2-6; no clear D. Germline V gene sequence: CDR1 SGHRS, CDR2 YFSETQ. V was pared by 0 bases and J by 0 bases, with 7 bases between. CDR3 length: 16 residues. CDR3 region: CASSLVGSSGANVLTF. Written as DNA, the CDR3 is TGCGCCAGCAGCTTGGTGGGTAGCTCTGGGGCCAACGTCCTGACTTTC. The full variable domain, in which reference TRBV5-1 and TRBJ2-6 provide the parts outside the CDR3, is KAGVTQTPRYLIKTRGQQVTLSCSPISGHRSVSWYQQTPGQGLQFLFEYFSETQRNKGNFPGRFSGRQFSNSRSEMNVSTLELGDSALYLCASSLVGSSGANVLTFGAGSRLTVL.

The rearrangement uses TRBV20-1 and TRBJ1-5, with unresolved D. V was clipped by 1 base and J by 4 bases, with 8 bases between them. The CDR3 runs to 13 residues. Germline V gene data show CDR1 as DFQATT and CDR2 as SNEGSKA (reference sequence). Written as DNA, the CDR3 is TGCAGTGCTAGAGGGGAAGGTAATCAGCCCCAGCATTTT. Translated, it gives CSARGEGNQPQHF.

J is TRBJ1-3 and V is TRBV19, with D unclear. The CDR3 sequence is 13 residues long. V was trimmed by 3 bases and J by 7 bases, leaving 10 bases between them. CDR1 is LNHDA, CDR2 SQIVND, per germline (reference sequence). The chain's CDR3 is CASSMGHSNTIYF. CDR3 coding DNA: TGTGCCAGTAGTATGGGTCACTCGAACACCATATATTTT.

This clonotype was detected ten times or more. The CDR3 bases are TGTGCCAGCAGCTTAAGTCTAGCGGGAGGAGATACGCAGTATTTT. Translating gives CASSLSLAGGDTQYF. V and J are TRBV11-2 and TRBJ2-3, with 11 nucleotides matching TRBD2. The V gene's germline CDR1 is SGHAT and CDR2 FQNNGV. Trimming removed 2 bases from V and 5 bases from J; junction bases left unmatched: 3. The CDR3 length is 15 residues.

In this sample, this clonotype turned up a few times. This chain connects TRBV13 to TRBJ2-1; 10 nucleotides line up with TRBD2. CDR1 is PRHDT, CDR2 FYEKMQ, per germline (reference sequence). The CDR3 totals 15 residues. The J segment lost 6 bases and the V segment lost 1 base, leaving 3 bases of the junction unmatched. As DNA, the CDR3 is TGTGCCAGCAGCTTAGCTACTAGCGGGACCAATGAGCAGTTCTTC. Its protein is CASSLATSGTNEQFF.

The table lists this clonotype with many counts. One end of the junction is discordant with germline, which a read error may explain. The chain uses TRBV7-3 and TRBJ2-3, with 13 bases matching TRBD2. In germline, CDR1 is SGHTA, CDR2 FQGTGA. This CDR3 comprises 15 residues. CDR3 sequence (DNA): TGTGCCAGCAGCGTAACTAGCGGGAGGGCAGATACGCAGTATTTT. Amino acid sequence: CASSVTSGRADTQYF.